The entry below describes one TCR beta chain. Its specificity is not known. One junction end disagrees with the germline gene, perhaps due to a read error. The data belong to a study of cytomegalovirus exposure and HLA in healthy donors. Looking at the study overall: The 90 to 150 validation repertoires, a later analysis reported, used the same platform as the approximately 670 repertoires from the first cohort.

Here immunoSEQ multiplex PCR was the method, and the copy in TCRdb shows in-frame clones only, minus some. The data show about 150,000 clones, 85% to 90% seen once. The study, taken as a whole, reports: There were some public TCRs occurring in many donors, but most TCR sequences were rare. According to the study, 180 or so TCR beta chains were cytomegalovirus-associated.

Looked up from germline, CDR1 is SGDLS and CDR2 is YYNGEE. The CDR3 totals 13 residues. The donors were in the approximately 130-subject validation cohort; that cohort was separate from the approximately 700-subject first cohort. Sequences were obtained from PBMCs. This sequence joins TRBV9 and TRBJ2-1; the match to TRBD2 covers 7 bases. The receptor was derived from a woman aged 18 to 35 in good health and CMV-seropositive. The CDR3 loop reads CASSAGLVNEQFF. CDR3 sequence (DNA): TGTGCTAGCAGCGCCGGACTAGTCAATGAGCAGTTCTTC.